Presented here are 25 T cell receptor beta chains from one specimen sequenced in a study of T-cell reconstitution after alpha-beta-depleted transplantation in children. The TCRbeta library was prepared with unique molecular identifiers. Via MiXCR, TCRdb re-called the PCR reads, giving one row per CDR3 protein. The table lists 250,000 to 300,000 distinct CDR3 sequences, about a tenth of them singletons, with approximately 7.6% in the top ten. Sample: PBMCs, taken before TCRalphabeta/CD19-depleted stem cell transplant. These receptors all stem from a boy under two years old with acute myeloid leukemia, due to receive a stem cell transplant.

The table lists this clonotype with many counts. The chain couples TRBV28 to TRBJ2-2; possible D gene TRBD2, 6 bases. V lost 9 bases to trimming and J lost 6 bases, with 8 bases between them. CDR1 and CDR2 (germline): MDHEN, SYDVKM. This CDR3 is 11 amino acids long. The CDR3 loop reads CASWRAGELFF. The CDR3, as DNA: TGTGCCAGTTGGAGGGCCGGGGAGCTGTTTTTT. Using reference TRBV28 and TRBJ2-2 for the parts outside the CDR3, the full variable domain is DVKVTQSSRYLVKRTGEKVFLECVQDMDHENMFWYRQDPGLGLRLIYFSYDVKMKEKGDIPEGYSVSREKKERFSLILESASTNQTSMYLCASWRAGELFFGEGSRLTVL.

This clonotype was found many times. The chain links TRBV20-1 to TRBJ2-2; 9 positions agree with TRBD1. CDR1 is DFQATT and CDR2 is SNEGSKA in the germline V gene (reference sequence). J gave up 7 bases and V 1 base, and 13 bases lay outside the gene matches. CDR3 size: 17 residues. The CDR3 sequence is CSARGPPGQGRGGELFF. The CDR3 coding sequence is TGCAGTGCTAGAGGCCCCCCGGGACAGGGTCGAGGCGGGGAGCTGTTTTTT.

The V gene is TRBV5-6, the J gene TRBJ2-5; TRBD1 matches at 9 bases. V trimming: 3 bases; J trimming: 7 bases; junction bases outside the gene matches: 10. The CDR3 has 15 amino acids. The germline V gene has CDR1 SGHDT and CDR2 YYEEEE. The CDR3 protein is CASSWSPGQGGTQYF. DNA for the CDR3: TGTGCCAGCAGCTGGAGCCCGGGACAGGGCGGGACCCAGTACTTC.

This clonotype was counted many times. The genes are TRBV4-2 and TRBJ1-3; TRBD1 aligns across 8 bases. The CDR3 contains 16 residues. V was clipped by 5 bases and J by 4 bases; unmatched bases: 10. CDR1 is LGHNA, CDR2 YNFKEQ, per germline. CDR3 residues: CASSIRPRDRGNTIYF. The CDR3 nucleotides are TGTGCCAGCAGCATCCGCCCTCGGGACAGGGGAAACACCATATATTTT.

This clonotype was seen more than once but under ten times. V and J are TRBV12-3 or TRBV12-4 and TRBJ2-7, with D possibly TRBD1 on 7 matching bases. V lost 3 bases and J lost 3, with 18 bases in between. The CDR3 is 16 residues long. DNA of the CDR3: TGTGCCAGCAGTTTTCTAGCCCCCAGGGGGGTCTACGAGCAGTACTTC. Its translation is CASSFLAPRGVYEQYF.

The V call is TRBV12-3 or TRBV12-4, the J call TRBJ1-2, with D possibly matching TRBD1 (6 bases). V was shortened by 6 bases and J by 2 bases, with 13 bases between the two germline ends. The CDR3 totals 14 residues. CDR3 sequence (DNA): TGTGCCAGCAGCCGTGACAGGTGGAACTATGGCTACACCTTC. This codes for CASSRDRWNYGYTF.

Many counts were recorded for this clonotype. The rearrangement uses TRBV6-5 and TRBJ2-3; no clear D. The V end was cut by 2 bases, the J end by 6 bases, with 12 bases between. Per the germline V gene, CDR1 is MNHEY and CDR2 is SVGAGI. The CDR3 has 14 amino acids. This CDR3 reads CASSYGPPWDTQYF. The CDR3 DNA reads TGTGCCAGCAGTTACGGGCCTCCTTGGGATACGCAGTATTTT.

This clonotype was observed at least ten times. V and J are TRBV6-5 and TRBJ2-2, with TRBD2 identical over 9 bases. CDR3 size: 20 residues. Per the germline V gene, CDR1 is MNHEY and CDR2 is SVGAGI. After removal of 4 bases from V and 0 bases from J, the junction contained 15 bases not matched to a gene. This CDR3 reads CASSFRRRLAGRTNTGELFF. The CDR3, as DNA: TGTGCCAGCAGTTTCCGCCGGCGGCTAGCGGGAAGAACGAACACCGGGGAGCTGTTTTTT.

This clonotype was counted ten times or more. The J gene is TRBJ2-4, the V gene TRBV12-3 or TRBV12-4; D may be TRBD1 (5 bases). The CDR3 is 16 amino acids. The V end lost 0 bases, the J end lost 0 bases, and 9 bases lay between the germline ends. CDR3 nucleotide sequence: TGTGCCAGCAGTTTAGCTGACGGACAAGCCAAAAACATTCAGTACTTC. It encodes CASSLADGQAKNIQYF.

In its sample, this clonotype was seen a few times. The chain employs TRBV20-1 and TRBJ2-6; D is perhaps TRBD1 or TRBD2 (6 bases each). This CDR3 comprises 17 residues. CDR1 is DFQATT, CDR2 SNEGSKA, per germline (reference sequence). The CDR3 reads CSAPVGGPGYGANVLTF. The CDR3 bases are TGCAGCGCACCCGTCGGGGGCCCAGGGTATGGGGCCAACGTCCTGACTTTC.

This clonotype has at least ten counts. The V and J genes are TRBV10-3 and TRBJ1-2; no reliable D call. The CDR3 loop spans 15 amino acids. V was trimmed by 4 bases and J by 3 bases, leaving 15 bases between them. Germline V gene lookup returns CDR1 ENHRY and CDR2 SYGVKD. The CDR3 coding sequence is TGTGCCATCAGTGTTCCGGAGGCGCCCTACTATGGCTACACCTTC. Its translation is CAISVPEAPYYGYTF.

This clonotype was recorded a few times. This chain connects TRBV6-5 to TRBJ2-7; D might be TRBD1 or TRBD2, each matching 5 bases. Germline V gene data show CDR1 as MNHEY and CDR2 as SVGAGI. This CDR3 region has 13 residues. V was trimmed by 5 bases and J by 4 bases, leaving 12 bases between them. In DNA, the CDR3 is TGTGCCAGCAGTCGAGCAGAGGGGTACGAGCAGTACTTC. Translation: CASSRAEGYEQYF.

The rearrangement uses TRBV7-1 and TRBJ2-5; D may be TRBD2 (5 bases). TRBV7-1 is placed among ORFs of uncertain function. Trimming left V 7 bases short and J 5 bases short, with 26 bases between. This CDR3 spans 17 amino acids. CDR3 sequence reads: CASKSGGLLAFQETQYF. DNA for the CDR3: TGTGCCAGCAAATCGGGCGGGTTGCTCGCCTTTCAGGAGACCCAGTACTTC.

This clonotype was seen ten or more times. The genes are TRBV20-1 and TRBJ2-1; 10 bases line up with TRBD2. The CDR3 contains 15 residues. Losses at the gene ends were 6 bases for V and 4 bases for J; bases not matched to a gene: 9. Germline V lookup: CDR1 DFQATT, CDR2 SNEGSKA (reference sequence). The CDR3 sequence is CSAVEAGGPYNEQFF. The CDR3 DNA reads TGCAGTGCGGTTGAAGCGGGGGGGCCTTACAATGAGCAGTTCTTC.

The chain couples TRBV29-1 to TRBJ1-1; D is undetermined. Germline V CDR1 and CDR2: SQVTM, ANQGSEA. V lost 6 bases to trimming and J lost 7 bases, with 12 bases between them. This CDR3 is built from 11 residues. The CDR3 DNA follows: TGCAGCGTCCTCCGGGGAGTTGAAGCTTTCTTT. Translated: CSVLRGVEAFF.

The chain has TRBV28 and TRBJ2-7, with TRBD1 as a possible D gene (6 bases). Between the trimmed V and J ends, which lost 4 bases and 3 bases, there was a span of 16 bases. The CDR3 consists of 15 residues. Germline CDR1 MDHEN, CDR2 SYDVKM. CDR3 DNA sequence: TGTGCCAGCAGTTCCGACAGGAGACTGGGCTACGAGCAGTACTTC. Protein product: CASSSDRRLGYEQYF.

This clonotype was observed at least ten times. This chain connects TRBV5-1 to TRBJ2-1, with TRBD2 matching over 7 bases. Germline CDR1 is SGHRS and CDR2 is YFSETQ. This CDR3 contains 15 residues. V shed 1 base and J 8 bases; nucleotides not matched to a gene: 9. Written as DNA, the CDR3 is TGCGCCAGCAGCTTGCCCGGGCCTGGGGGGGATGAGCAGTTCTTC. Its protein product is CASSLPGPGGDEQFF.

This clonotype has at least ten counts. V gene TRBV9 combines with J gene TRBJ2-1, with 11 bases lining up with TRBD2. The CDR3 is made up of 18 amino acids. After removal of 0 bases from V and 5 bases from J, the junction contained 10 bases not matched to a gene. Germline CDR1 and CDR2: SGDLS and YYNGEE. In DNA, the CDR3 is TGTGCCAGCAGCGTAGGAGGGACTAGCGGATATATTAACAATGAGCAGTTCTTC. Encoded protein: CASSVGGTSGYINNEQFF.

In this sample, this clonotype turned up many times. The chain is built from TRBV15 and TRBJ2-2, with D maybe TRBD1 (5 bases). The germline CDR1 and CDR2 sequences are LNHNV and YYDKDF (reference sequence). The CDR3 runs 15 residues. The V gene lost 1 base and the J gene lost 1 base, with 7 bases spanning the gap. In DNA, the CDR3 is TGTGCCACCAGCAGAGTTGGACAGAACACCGGGGAGCTGTTTTTT. This sequence encodes CATSRVGQNTGELFF.

This clonotype was seen ten or more times. The J gene is TRBJ2-2, the V gene TRBV15, with D perhaps matching TRBD1 (6 bases). This CDR3 spans 15 amino acids. The germline CDR1 and CDR2 sequences are LNHNV and YYDKDF (reference sequence). Trimming removed 0 bases at V and 5 bases at J, with 10 bases between. The CDR3: CATSRELGGTGELFF. The CDR3 DNA follows: TGTGCCACCAGCAGAGAGCTAGGGGGAACCGGGGAGCTGTTTTTT.

Ten or more counts support this clonotype. J is TRBJ2-7 and V is TRBV20-1; 7 bases are a match to TRBD2. Germline CDR1 and CDR2: DFQATT and SNEGSKA (reference sequence). The CDR3 has 12 amino acids. V lost 3 bases to trimming and J lost 5 bases; unmatched junction nucleotides: 4. Here the CDR3 DNA reads TGCAGTGCTAGCGGGAGGTTCAACGAGCAGTACTTC. Its translation is CSASGRFNEQYF.

In this sample, this clonotype turned up a few times. The rearrangement joins TRBV7-2 to TRBJ2-6; D gene unclear. Germline-derived CDR1 and CDR2 are SGHTA and FQGNSA. There are 15 residues in the CDR3. Trimming stripped 5 bases from V and 0 bases from J, with 8 bases between. Written as DNA, the CDR3 is TGTGCCAGCAGCCCACGGAGCTCTGGGGCCAACGTCCTGACTTTC. Encoded protein: CASSPRSSGANVLTF.

The chain recombines TRBV5-1 with TRBJ1-6; no reliable D call. Deletions cut 0 bases from V and 3 bases from J, with 7 bases between. Germline CDR1 is SGHRS and CDR2 is YFSETQ. CDR3 length: 15 residues. The DNA of the CDR3 is TGCGCCAGCAGCTTGGAGGGCCTCTATAATTCACCCCTCCACTTT. It codes for CASSLEGLYNSPLHF.

In its sample, this clonotype was seen many times. The chain is built from TRBV18 and TRBJ2-1, with 9 bases lining up with TRBD2. Germline V CDR1 and CDR2: KGHSH, LQKENI. V dropped 5 bases and J dropped 2; count of bases not matched to a gene: 19. There are 20 residues in the CDR3. The CDR3 loop reads CASSNTWMGLASEAYNEQFF. The CDR3 nucleotides are TGTGCCAGCTCAAATACTTGGATGGGACTAGCCTCCGAGGCCTACAATGAGCAGTTCTTC.

This clonotype was seen ten or more times. The chain joins TRBV3-1 to TRBJ2-1; D call uncertain. The CDR3 totals 15 residues. The germline CDR1 and CDR2 sequences are LGHDT and YNNKEL (reference sequence). Trimming shortened V by 0 bases and J by 4 bases, and 10 bases separated the two germline ends. CDR3 region: CASSQDLAPYNEQFF. The CDR3 region has the DNA TGTGCCAGCAGCCAAGATCTTGCTCCGTACAATGAGCAGTTCTTC.